This entry lists 2 T cell receptor beta chains sequenced from one sample in a study of shared clonotypes between healthy human individuals (dated by TCRdb to the early 2020s). CD8 naive samples consisted of CD45RO-negative cells that were positively selected for CCR7, yielding a CD45RA+CCR7+ population without TemRA cells. The library was prepared using the immunoSEQ multiplex PCR assay. TCRdb retrieved this table from immuneACCESS and kept in-frame rearrangements only. Not all clones are present; in checked studies, unresolved V genes account for under half, and no reason is known for the remainder. The table for this sample lists millions of clones; around 96% of them were counted only once. Approximately 1.2% of the sample belongs to the ten largest clones. Material: naive CD8+ T cells sorted from blood. Read against the paper, the sample's cell subset or site label means: CD45RA+CCR7+. The receptors derive from a man aged 18-30 years in good health.

The CDR3 nucleotides read TGTGCCAATTGGACAGCCACGAACACTGAAGCTTTCTTT. Translation gives CANWTATNTEAFF. This rearrangement joins TRBV19 to TRBJ1-1; a possible D gene is TRBD1 (6 bases). Trimming removed 10 bases at V and 1 base at J, with 13 bases between. The CDR3 is 13 residues long. CDR1 and CDR2 from the germline V gene are LNHDA and SQIVND (reference sequence). The full variable domain, its missing parts supplied by reference TRBV19 and TRBJ1-1, is DGGITQSPKYLFRKEGQNVTLSCEQNLNHDAMYWYRQDPGQGLRLIYYSQIVNDFQKGDIAEGYSVSREKKESFPLTVTSAQKNPTAFYLCANWTATNTEAFFGQGTRLTVV.

CDR3 sequence reads: CASSFTGVDSYNSPLHF. CDR3 nucleotide sequence: TGTGCCAGCAGCTTCACAGGGGTGGACTCCTATAATTCACCCCTCCACTTT. V and J are TRBV13 and TRBJ1-6, with 7 bases matching TRBD1. V was clipped by 3 bases and J by 0 bases; unmatched bases: 5. The CDR3 contains 17 residues. Germline CDR1 reads PRHDT; CDR2 reads FYEKMQ (reference sequence).